This entry lists 27 T cell receptor beta chains sequenced from one sample in a study of blood T cell repertoires in COVID-19. Generated by immunoSEQ multiplex PCR, the TCRdb table keeps only in-frame clones and is missing some. The sample includes around 260,000 clones, around 80% of them seen just once. Sequencing was performed on PBMCs or T cells enriched from blood (not recorded which). The receptor source for this set is a man aged 25-45 years with acute COVID-19.

This clone was observed a few times. The rearrangement joins TRBV7-2 to TRBJ1-2, with TRBD1 matching 12 bases. This CDR3 has 17 residues. V was clipped by 5 bases and J by 6 bases; unmatched bases: 13. Germline V gene lookup returns CDR1 SGHTA and CDR2 FQGNSA. The CDR3 nucleotides read TGTGCCAGCAGCCGCCGGGACAGGGGGCGAATCGGGGATGGCTACACCTTC. This gives the protein CASSRRDRGRIGDGYTF.

J is TRBJ2-2 and V is TRBV19; D is perhaps TRBD1 (5 bases). Trimming left V 6 bases short and J 5 bases short, with 22 bases between. Germline values: CDR1 LNHDA, CDR2 SQIVND (reference sequence). This CDR3 is built from 17 residues. This CDR3 is CASRPSAGSGRTGELFF. The CDR3 coding sequence is TGTGCCAGTAGGCCCTCCGCAGGGTCTGGTCGGACCGGGGAGCTGTTTTTT.

The CDR3 loop reads CASSRGQGADMGTEAFF. The DNA for the CDR3 is TGTGCCAGCAGTCGGGGACAGGGGGCGGATATGGGCACTGAAGCTTTCTTT. V and J are TRBV6-6 and TRBJ1-1; 12 bases map to TRBD1. CDR3 size: 17 residues. The germline V gene has CDR1 MNHNY and CDR2 SVGAGI (reference sequence). V lost 5 bases, J lost 4 bases, and 11 bases stayed unmatched.

V usage is TRBV27 and J usage is TRBJ1-2, with 7 bases lining up with TRBD1. The germline V gene has CDR1 MNHEY and CDR2 SMNVEV (reference sequence). V shed 6 bases and J 4 bases; nucleotides not matched to a gene: 8. This CDR3 has 14 residues. The CDR3: CASSSRTGPYGYTF. The CDR3 DNA sequence: TGTGCCAGCAGCTCCAGGACAGGACCCTATGGCTACACCTTC.

J is TRBJ1-1 and V is TRBV10-3, with D possibly matching TRBD1 (6 bases). The CDR3 contains 13 residues. Germline V gives CDR1 ENHRY, CDR2 SYGVKD. CDR3 sequence reads: CAARGGENTEAFF. In nucleotides, the CDR3 is TGTGCGGCGAGGGGGGGCGAGAACACTGAAGCTTTCTTT.

The chain uses TRBV3-1 (or the pseudogene TRBV3-2) and TRBJ2-6; D is perhaps TRBD2 (6 bases). Between the trimmed V and J ends, which lost 3 bases and 11 bases, there was a span of 17 bases. Germline assignment: CDR1 LGHDT and CDR2 YNNKEL (reference sequence). The CDR3 consists of 15 residues. CDR3 in DNA: TGTGCCAGCAGCCATGGTAGGGCGGGGTCGCACGTCCTGACTTTC. Its protein product is CASSHGRAGSHVLTF.

CDR3 in amino acids: CASSMTRTGGSAGYTF. The CDR3 DNA reads as TGTGCCAGCAGTATGACCCGGACAGGGGGTTCAGCTGGCTACACCTTC. V usage is TRBV2 and J usage is TRBJ1-2; 10 nucleotides line up with TRBD1. This CDR3 is built from 16 residues. J was trimmed by 7 bases and V by 5 bases; bases with no gene match: 13. From germline, CDR1 is SNHLY and CDR2 FYNNEI.

The chain joins TRBV19 to TRBJ1-5; 8 bases match TRBD1. Germline loops: CDR1 LNHDA, CDR2 SQIVND (reference sequence). The CDR3 extends over 16 amino acids. J was trimmed by 4 bases and V by 3 bases; bases with no gene match: 8. The CDR3 DNA reads TGTGCCAGTAGTATTGGGCAGGGGGCGCAAAATCAGCCCCAGCATTTT. As protein: CASSIGQGAQNQPQHF.

This clone was observed a handful of times. The chain is built from TRBV11-1 and TRBJ1-1; D gene ambiguous. Trimming pared 5 bases from V and 1 base from J, leaving 8 bases between. This CDR3 region has 13 residues. The germline CDR1 and CDR2 sequences are SGHAT and FQDESV (reference sequence). The CDR3 nucleotides read TGTGCCAGCAGCGAATACTCGAACACTGAAGCTTTCTTT. It yields the protein CASSEYSNTEAFF.

The rearrangement joins TRBV6-5 to TRBJ2-2, with D maybe TRBD2 (5 bases). The germline V gene has CDR1 MNHEY and CDR2 SVGAGI. The CDR3 sequence is 15 residues long. V lost 5 bases to trimming and J lost 0 bases, with 10 bases between them. This CDR3 is CASSTPAANTGELFF. In nucleotides, the CDR3 is TGTGCCAGCAGTACCCCAGCGGCGAACACCGGGGAGCTGTTTTTT.

V is TRBV28 and J is TRBJ1-5; 7 bases match TRBD1. This CDR3 has 14 amino acids. Germline loops: CDR1 MDHEN, CDR2 SYDVKM. V shed 9 bases, J shed 3 bases, and the junction held 8 bases outside the gene matches. For the CDR3, the DNA is TGTGCCAGTCAGGACAGGTCTTTCAATCAGCCCCAGCATTTT. Translation gives CASQDRSFNQPQHF. The variable domain in full, completed from reference TRBV28 and TRBJ1-5, reads DVKVTQSSRYLVKRTGEKVFLECVQDMDHENMFWYRQDPGLGLRLIYFSYDVKMKEKGDIPEGYSVSREKKERFSLILESASTNQTSMYLCASQDRSFNQPQHFGDGTRLSIL.

There are many counts of this clone. This chain connects TRBV21-1 to TRBJ2-7; whether TRBD2, the table's D call, matches the DNA was not checked. TRBV21-1 is tagged as a pseudogene. The CDR3 has 16 residues. DNA of the CDR3: TGTGCCAGCAGCAAAGACGGCGGGGATAGCTCCTACGAGCAGTACGTC. The encoded protein is CASSKDGGDSSYEQYV.

The chain joins TRBV29-1 to TRBJ1-1; the D is unclear. There are 11 residues in the CDR3. V gave up 1 base and J gave up 10 bases, with 10 bases separating them. Per germline, CDR1 SQVTM and CDR2 ANQGSEA. Here the CDR3 DNA reads TGCAGCGTTGAAGGGAGGGTGGGAGCTTTCTTT. Amino acid sequence: CSVEGRVGAFF.

As concerns this clone: A junction end diverges from the germline sequence, so it may reflect a read error. CDR3 DNA sequence: TGTGCCAGCAGCTTGCGGTCATCGGGTTATGGCTACACCTTC. Protein sequence: CASSLRSSGYGYTF. The rearrangement joins TRBV5-1 to TRBJ1-2, with D uncertain. The CDR3 spans 14 residues. The germline gives CDR1 SGHRS, CDR2 YFSETQ.

This sequence joins TRBV6-5 and TRBJ1-6; 7 bases match TRBD1. The CDR3 has 14 amino acids. V lost 6 bases to trimming and J lost 5 bases; unmatched junction nucleotides: 4. Germline CDR1 MNHEY, CDR2 SVGAGI. CDR3 residues: CASSRDSNNSPLHF. The CDR3 DNA follows: TGTGCCAGCAGCAGGGACAGTAATAATTCACCCCTCCACTTT.

This chain uses TRBV7-9 with TRBJ2-7, with 10 bases aligning to TRBD2. The germline V gene has CDR1 SEHNR and CDR2 FQNEAQ (reference sequence). CDR3 length: 18 residues. Losses at the gene ends were 2 bases for V and 3 bases for J; bases not matched to a gene: 13. The CDR3 coding sequence is TGTGCCAGCAGCTTACACCCCGCTTCTAGCGGGAGTTTCTACGAGCAGTACGTC. As protein: CASSLHPASSGSFYEQYV.

This clone was detected only a few times. V usage is TRBV5-4 and J usage is TRBJ1-1; D unresolved. Germline CDR1 and CDR2: SGHNT and YYREEE (reference sequence). With 5 bases removed from V and 2 bases from J, the gap between germline ends came to 10 bases. The length of the CDR3 is 13 residues. CDR3 coding DNA: TGTGCCAGCAGTCCCCTTTTTAACACTGAAGCTTTCTTT. It encodes CASSPLFNTEAFF.

This chain joins TRBV28 and TRBJ2-1, with TRBD2 matching 11 bases. Germline CDR1 MDHEN, CDR2 SYDVKM. The CDR3 extends over 17 amino acids. Germline trimming cut 6 bases from V and 0 bases from J; bases unmatched to any gene: 7. The CDR3: CASRGSGRADSYNEQFF. The CDR3, as DNA: TGTGCCAGCAGGGGTAGCGGGAGGGCCGACTCCTACAATGAGCAGTTCTTC.

For this clone: Germline and junction disagree at one end, which may indicate a read error. The rearrangement uses TRBV5-1 and TRBJ2-1, with 9 bases identical to TRBD2. CDR1 is SGHRS, CDR2 YFSETQ, per germline. The CDR3 is made up of 16 amino acids. CDR3: CASSLVAGVSYNEQFF. In nucleotides, the CDR3 is TGTGCCAGCAGCTTGGTAGCGGGGGTCTCCTACAATGAGCAGTTCTTC.

This chain connects TRBV12-3 or TRBV12-4 to TRBJ2-3; tentatively, D is TRBD2 (6 bases). The CDR3 spans 13 residues. The V and J ends lost 3 bases and 6 bases respectively, with 10 bases between them. In nucleotides, the CDR3 is TGTGCCAGCAGTTTTGGGGAGGAGGATACGCAGTATTTT. It encodes CASSFGEEDTQYF.

The rearrangement uses TRBV19 and TRBJ1-1; D is undetermined. Looked up from germline, CDR1 is LNHDA and CDR2 is SQIVND (reference sequence). The V end was cut by 5 bases, the J end by 3 bases, with 10 bases between. The CDR3 covers 13 residues. The CDR3 DNA is TGTGCCAGTAGTGGTGGAGGGTACACTGAAGCTTTCTTT. Its protein product is CASSGGGYTEAFF.

The chain joins TRBV6-6 to TRBJ1-2; 9 nucleotides line up with TRBD1. The ends lost 10 bases at V and 4 bases at J; junction bases unmatched: 7. CDR3 length equals 13 residues. Germline V lookup: CDR1 MNHNY, CDR2 SVGAGI (reference sequence). CDR3 amino acids: CAMGQGEGYGYTF. CDR3 in DNA: TGTGCCATGGGACAGGGCGAAGGCTATGGCTACACCTTC.

This sequence joins TRBV5-1 and TRBJ1-4, with a tentative D call TRBD1 (5 bases). The V end lost 4 bases, the J end lost 5 bases, and 18 bases lay between the germline ends. The CDR3 length is 16 residues. Germline V gene lookup returns CDR1 SGHRS and CDR2 YFSETQ. In nucleotides, the CDR3 is TGCGCCAGCAGCACAACCGGGACTGCAATCAATGAAAAACTGTTTTTT. Protein: CASSTTGTAINEKLFF.

The V call is TRBV15, the J call TRBJ2-3; weak D call: TRBD2 (5 bases). V was pared by 5 bases and J by 2 bases, with 20 bases between. The germline gives CDR1 LNHNV, CDR2 YYDKDF (reference sequence). This CDR3 has 17 residues. CDR3 in amino acids: CATSGSLRRANTDTQYF. CDR3 nucleotides: TGTGCCACCAGCGGAAGCCTCCGGCGGGCTAACACAGATACGCAGTATTTT.

The chain carries TRBV29-1 and TRBJ2-1; 7 nucleotides line up with TRBD2. V lost 6 bases and J lost 1; bases outside the gene matches: 9. CDR1 SQVTM and CDR2 ANQGSEA come from the germline V gene. The CDR3 runs 15 residues. The DNA of the CDR3 is TGCAGCGTCCCGGGACTACTGGTTTCCTACAATGAGCAGTTCTTC. This translates into CSVPGLLVSYNEQFF.

This clone was counted a single time. The CDR3 spells CASSPRVNTEAFF. Here the CDR3 DNA reads TGTGCCAGCAGCCCGCGGGTGAACACTGAAGCTTTCTTT. The V gene is TRBV5-6, the J gene TRBJ1-1; no definite D call. CDR3 length: 13 residues. Germline-derived CDR1 and CDR2 are SGHDT and YYEEEE. Trimming pared 4 bases from V and 0 bases from J, leaving 7 bases between.

The chain has TRBV6-6 and TRBJ1-2, with a weak D call TRBD1 (6 bases). The germline gives CDR1 MNHNY, CDR2 SVGAGI (reference sequence). Trimming removed 11 bases from V and 2 bases from J, with 15 bases in between. The CDR3 totals 13 residues. CDR3 residues: CAAQQGKNYGYTF. In DNA, the CDR3 is TGTGCCGCCCAACAGGGAAAGAACTATGGCTACACCTTC.